The 28 T cell receptor beta chains reported below all come from one sample, sequenced in a study of shared clonotypes between healthy human individuals. TCRdb's copy holds only in-frame clones and misses some; the assay was immunoSEQ multiplex PCR. This table holds over a million clones, over 95% found once. The sequenced sample was naive CD4+ T cells sorted from blood. Sample subset: CD45RA+ positively selected. The receptor source for this set is a man aged 30 to 39 in good health.

The chain joins TRBV27 to TRBJ1-4; 8 bases map to TRBD1. The CDR3 spans 14 residues. With V trimmed by 3 bases and J by 7 bases, 4 bases remained unmatched. Germline loops: CDR1 MNHEY, CDR2 SMNVEV (reference sequence). CDR3 sequence reads: CASSFTGGFEKLFF. In nucleotides, the CDR3 is TGTGCCAGCAGTTTCACAGGGGGTTTTGAAAAACTGTTTTTT.

The rearrangement uses TRBV18 and TRBJ1-3, with TRBD1 identical over 7 bases. This CDR3 is 16 amino acids long. V lost 5 bases and J lost 0; bases outside the gene matches: 7. CDR1 is KGHSH, CDR2 LQKENI, per germline. The CDR3 DNA follows: TGTGCCAGCTCATATGGACAGGCTGACTCTGGAAACACCATATATTTT. It is translated as CASSYGQADSGNTIYF. Combining the CDR3 with reference TRBV18 and TRBJ1-3 gives the whole variable domain NAGVMQNPRHLVRRRGQEARLRCSPMKGHSHVYWYRQLPEEGLKFMVYLQKENIIDESGMPKERFSAEFPKEGPSILRIQQVVRGDSAAYFCASSYGQADSGNTIYFGEGSWLTVV.

The rearrangement uses TRBV5-1 and TRBJ1-2; D unclear. V dropped 0 bases and J dropped 2 bases, with 8 bases sitting between them. This CDR3 has 14 residues. The germline CDR1 and CDR2 sequences are SGHRS and YFSETQ. The CDR3 bases are TGCGCCAGCAGCTTGGATAACCCGAACTATGGCTACACCTTC. Amino acid sequence: CASSLDNPNYGYTF.

This chain joins TRBV7-2 and TRBJ2-7; TRBD1 matches at 9 bases. Germline lookup yields CDR1 SGHTA and CDR2 FQGNSA. The CDR3 sequence is 17 residues long. V was clipped by 2 bases and J by 2 bases; unmatched bases: 10. CDR3 in amino acids: CASSLTLSRTGAYEQYF. DNA for the CDR3: TGTGCCAGCAGCTTAACCCTGTCAAGGACAGGGGCCTACGAGCAGTACTTC.

For the CDR3, the DNA is TGTGTCTCTGCTTCGGATGAAAAACTGTTTTTT. It is translated as CVSASDEKLFF. This chain links TRBV6-5 with TRBJ1-4; D is unclear. The V gene's germline CDR1 is MNHEY and CDR2 SVGAGI. This CDR3 contains 11 residues.

V is TRBV7-6 and J is TRBJ2-7; D is uncertain. V dropped 3 bases and J dropped 7 bases, with 13 bases sitting between them. CDR1 and CDR2 (germline): SGHVS, FNYEAQ. There are 13 residues in the CDR3. The CDR3 here is CASSFKPSGEQYF. The DNA for the CDR3 is TGTGCCAGCAGCTTCAAACCCTCTGGGGAGCAGTACTTC.

The CDR3 nucleotides read TGCAGCGTTGGGGAGACAGGAGGCGAGCAGTACTTC. It encodes CSVGETGGEQYF. This chain uses TRBV29-1 with TRBJ2-7, with D possibly being TRBD1 (6 bases). This CDR3 is built from 12 residues. The V and J ends lost 4 bases and 6 bases respectively, with 13 bases between them. Germline loops: CDR1 SQVTM, CDR2 ANQGSEA.

This rearrangement joins TRBV7-2 to TRBJ2-1; D is perhaps TRBD1 or TRBD2 (5 bases each). Per the germline V gene, CDR1 is SGHTA and CDR2 is FQGNSA. V lost 2 bases to trimming and J lost 0 bases, with 14 bases between them. The CDR3 is 17 amino acids. The CDR3 region is CASSLIVGGVSYNEQFF. CDR3 nucleotides: TGTGCCAGCAGCTTAATTGTTGGGGGAGTCTCCTACAATGAGCAGTTCTTC.

This sequence joins TRBV4-1 and TRBJ1-2; D not resolved. Trimming took 0 bases from V and 7 from J, leaving 15 bases between them. The CDR3 contains 15 residues. Germline-derived CDR1 and CDR2 are MGHRA and YSYEKL. The CDR3 reads CASSQDPSGVRGYTF. CDR3 nucleotide sequence: TGCGCCAGCAGCCAAGATCCAAGCGGGGTCCGTGGCTACACCTTC.

As to this clone: The same CDR3 also results from other DNA sequences found in this sample. The gene calls are TRBV19 and TRBJ2-3, with D perhaps TRBD1 (5 bases). Germline assignment: CDR1 LNHDA and CDR2 SQIVND (reference sequence). This CDR3 is 14 amino acids long. The germline V and J ends were trimmed by 3 bases and 2 bases, with 9 bases remaining between them. The CDR3 region is CASSISGSTDTQYF. The CDR3 coding sequence is TGTGCCAGTAGTATCTCAGGGTCCACAGATACGCAGTATTTT.

The chain links TRBV2 to TRBJ2-7; 10 bases map to TRBD1. This CDR3 contains 16 residues. V lost 1 base to trimming and J lost 4 bases; unmatched junction nucleotides: 7. Germline V CDR1 and CDR2: SNHLY, FYNNEI. CDR3 DNA: TGTGCCAGCAGTGAAGATCGGGACAGGGGTGCGTACGAGCAGTACTTC. Protein product: CASSEDRDRGAYEQYF.

This rearrangement joins TRBV11-2 to TRBJ2-3; tentatively, D is TRBD2 (5 bases). V dropped 5 bases and J dropped 2 bases, with 20 bases sitting between them. The CDR3 runs 17 residues. Germline assignment: CDR1 SGHAT and CDR2 FQNNGV. CDR3 DNA sequence: TGTGCCAGCAGCCCCCTAAGATTTTGGGAGTCCACAGATACGCAGTATTTT. This gives the protein CASSPLRFWESTDTQYF. Using reference TRBV11-2 and TRBJ2-3 for the parts outside the CDR3, the full variable domain is EAGVAQSPRYKIIEKRQSVAFWCNPISGHATLYWYQQILGQGPKLLIQFQNNGVVDDSQLPKDRFSAERLKGVDSTLKIQPAKLEDSAVYLCASSPLRFWESTDTQYFGPGTRLTVL.

This chain links TRBV9 with TRBJ2-1, with 10 bases that match TRBD2. The CDR3 spans 17 residues. V lost 0 bases and J lost 4; bases outside the gene matches: 7. In germline, CDR1 is SGDLS, CDR2 YYNGEE. CDR3 nucleotide sequence: TGTGCCAGCAGCGTAGATCCAGCGGGAGGGGTATACAATGAGCAGTTCTTC. Protein: CASSVDPAGGVYNEQFF.

The rearrangement joins TRBV9 to TRBJ1-3; D is perhaps TRBD1 (5 bases). V lost 7 bases, J lost 9 bases, and 23 bases lay in between. CDR1 SGDLS and CDR2 YYNGEE come from the germline V gene. The CDR3 covers 15 residues. The CDR3 sequence is CASSIVQGGIGTIYF. The CDR3 nucleotides are TGTGCCAGCTCAATTGTGCAGGGAGGTATCGGCACCATATATTTT.

Of note for this clone: The same CDR3 arises from other DNA sequences in this sample as well. The V call is TRBV5-1, the J call TRBJ2-7; D tentatively reads TRBD1 or TRBD2 (5 bases each). V lost 2 bases, J lost 0 bases, and 12 bases lay in between. Germline CDR1 and CDR2: SGHRS and YFSETQ. The CDR3 totals 15 residues. The CDR3 nucleotides read TGCGCCAGCAGCTTAGGGACGGCTCCCTCCTACGAGCAGTACTTC. It specifies CASSLGTAPSYEQYF. Drawing the rest from reference TRBV5-1 and TRBJ2-7, the complete variable domain is KAGVTQTPRYLIKTRGQQVTLSCSPISGHRSVSWYQQTPGQGLQFLFEYFSETQRNKGNFPGRFSGRQFSNSRSEMNVSTLELGDSALYLCASSLGTAPSYEQYFGPGTRLTVT.

The genes are TRBV2 and TRBJ2-1; weak D call: TRBD2 (6 bases). The ends were cut back, 9 bases at V and 8 bases at J, with 26 bases in the middle. In germline, CDR1 is SNHLY, CDR2 FYNNEI. The CDR3 is 16 residues long. CDR3 loop: CARLVRTGVQVDEQFF. In DNA, the CDR3 is TGTGCCAGGCTGGTTAGAACGGGAGTCCAAGTCGATGAGCAGTTCTTC.

The J gene is TRBJ2-2, the V gene TRBV10-1; D is unresolved. Germline values: CDR1 WNHNN, CDR2 SYGVQD (reference sequence). CDR3 size: 13 residues. Trimming pared 3 bases from V and 3 bases from J, leaving 5 bases between. This CDR3 is CASSERHTGELFF. The DNA of the CDR3 is TGCGCCAGCAGTGAACGCCACACCGGGGAGCTGTTTTTT.

The V and J genes are TRBV10-3 and TRBJ2-2; D may be TRBD2 (6 bases). V was shortened by 3 bases and J by 5 bases, with 13 bases between the two germline ends. Germline V gene data show CDR1 as ENHRY and CDR2 as SYGVKD. This CDR3 contains 15 residues. CDR3 amino acids: CAISEYGSGTGELFF. The DNA for the CDR3 is TGTGCCATCAGTGAATACGGGAGTGGTACCGGGGAGCTGTTTTTT.

The gene calls are TRBV6-1 and TRBJ2-1; a weak D match, TRBD1 (7 bases). CDR3 length equals 13 residues. Germline CDR1 reads MNHNS; CDR2 reads SASEGT. Trimming took off 6 bases at V and 8 bases at J, with 14 bases between the two ends. The CDR3, as DNA: TGTGCCAGCAGGCGGGACAGTTTCGATGAGCAGTTCTTC. Residues: CASRRDSFDEQFF.

The chain combines TRBV5-1 with TRBJ2-1, with D hard to call. V was trimmed by 4 bases and J by 8 bases, leaving 7 bases between them. The CDR3 sequence is 11 residues long. Germline assignment: CDR1 SGHRS and CDR2 YFSETQ. The DNA for the CDR3 is TGCGCCAGCAGCAGGCGAGATGAGCAGTTCTTC. Protein: CASSRRDEQFF.

The V call is TRBV6-5, the J call TRBJ2-1; 9 bases are a match to TRBD2. The V gene's germline CDR1 is MNHEY and CDR2 SVGAGI. V gave up 6 bases and J gave up 12 bases; unmatched junction bases: 15. CDR3 size: 15 residues. The CDR3 region is CASRPGLAYLGGQFF. The CDR3 DNA is TGTGCCAGCAGGCCCGGACTAGCGTACCTAGGGGGGCAGTTCTTC.

This sequence joins TRBV7-9 and TRBJ2-1; TRBD1 agrees at 11 bases. This CDR3 has 17 residues. The J segment lost 6 bases and the V segment lost 5 bases, leaving 12 bases of the junction unmatched. Germline lookup yields CDR1 SEHNR and CDR2 FQNEAQ (reference sequence). CDR3 loop: CASSPGTGGQGGNEQFF. The DNA of the CDR3 is TGTGCCAGCAGCCCCGGGACAGGGGGACAAGGGGGCAATGAGCAGTTCTTC.

The chain employs TRBV5-1 and TRBJ2-7; D not certain. The CDR3 contains 16 residues. Germline V lookup: CDR1 SGHRS, CDR2 YFSETQ. The germline V and J ends were trimmed by 4 bases and 3 bases, with 20 bases remaining between them. CDR3 sequence reads: CASSPAVAAFYYEQYF. CDR3 sequence (DNA): TGCGCCAGCAGCCCGGCGGTGGCTGCTTTTTACTACGAGCAGTACTTC.

The chain carries TRBV5-1 and TRBJ2-7; 10 bases agree with TRBD2. With 4 bases clipped from V and 4 bases from J, the junction kept 11 bases outside the gene matches. The germline gives CDR1 SGHRS, CDR2 YFSETQ. This CDR3 has 16 amino acids. The CDR3: CASSTGLADYIYEQYF. CDR3 in DNA: TGCGCCAGCAGCACCGGACTAGCGGATTACATTTACGAGCAGTACTTC.

The V call is TRBV9, the J call TRBJ2-4, with D perhaps TRBD1 (6 bases). The germline V gene has CDR1 SGDLS and CDR2 YYNGEE. V lost 0 bases and J 6 bases, leaving 13 bases between the germline ends. This CDR3 is built from 15 residues. Here the CDR3 DNA reads TGTGCCAGCAGCGTAGGGAGACAGGACCTAAACATTCAGTACTTC. Protein sequence: CASSVGRQDLNIQYF.

This chain connects TRBV5-1 to TRBJ1-4, with TRBD1 matching over 8 bases. The CDR3 covers 13 residues. The junction had 2 bases not matched to a gene; V was cut back by 3 bases and J by 7 bases. Germline assignment: CDR1 SGHRS and CDR2 YFSETQ. CDR3 bases: TGCGCCAGCAGCTCTGACAGGGGTGAAAAACTGTTTTTT. Residues: CASSSDRGEKLFF.

The chain is built from TRBV10-1 and TRBJ2-2; the D is unclear. Germline lookup yields CDR1 WNHNN and CDR2 SYGVQD (reference sequence). This CDR3 contains 15 residues. Between the trimmed V and J ends, which lost 5 bases and 0 bases, there was a span of 10 bases. The CDR3 here is CASSKQIPNTGELFF. The CDR3 nucleotides read TGCGCCAGCAGTAAACAGATCCCGAACACCGGGGAGCTGTTTTTT.

J is TRBJ2-1 and V is TRBV5-1, with 11 bases fitting TRBD2. V lost 2 bases and J lost 8; bases outside the gene matches: 9. This CDR3 is built from 16 residues. The germline gives CDR1 SGHRS, CDR2 YFSETQ. The chain's CDR3 is CASSFPLAGGLDEQFF. Here the CDR3 DNA reads TGCGCCAGCAGCTTCCCCCTAGCGGGAGGCCTTGATGAGCAGTTCTTC.